The 24 T cell receptor beta chains below come from one sample, sequenced in a study of PD-1 blockade in classical Hodgkin lymphoma. The repertoire was sequenced with immunoSEQ multiplex PCR; TCRdb's copy has only in-frame clones and lacks some. The sample includes more than 70,000 clones, around nine tenths seen only once; the top ten take less than 3%. Each of the patients experienced relapse following autologous stem cell transplantation, and their brentuximab vedotin exposure differed. Material: peripheral blood mononuclear cells (PBMCs), obtained before the second cycle of nivolumab. These receptors all come from a human donor with classical Hodgkin lymphoma.

The chain has TRBV4-2 and TRBJ2-1, with 11 nucleotides matching TRBD2. V was pared by 1 base and J by 1 base, with 9 bases of the junction left unmatched. Germline lookup yields CDR1 LGHNA and CDR2 YNFKEQ. There are 19 residues in the CDR3. CDR3 nucleotides: TGTGCCAGCAGCCAAGGTACTAGCGGGAGAATCTTTTCCTACAATGAGCAGTTCTTC. This translates into CASSQGTSGRIFSYNEQFF.

This chain joins TRBV29-1 and TRBJ2-1; no clear D gene. V was trimmed by 4 bases and J by 12 bases, leaving 7 bases between them. Germline assignment: CDR1 SQVTM and CDR2 ANQGSEA. The CDR3 has 9 amino acids. The CDR3 spells CSVGGLQFF. The CDR3 bases are TGCAGCGTTGGGGGATTGCAGTTCTTC.

J is TRBJ2-1 and V is TRBV28; 9 bases are a match to TRBD2. The CDR3 sequence is 15 residues long. The V and J ends lost 5 bases and 2 bases, in that order; junction bases with no gene match: 4. The germline V gene has CDR1 MDHEN and CDR2 SYDVKM. CDR3 in DNA: TGTGCCAGCAGTACCAGCGGGAGGCCCTACAATGAGCAGTTCTTC. Translation gives CASSTSGRPYNEQFF.

This sequence joins TRBV5-6 and TRBJ2-7, with 9 bases fitting TRBD2. Germline V gives CDR1 SGHDT, CDR2 YYEEEE. Trimming cost V 1 base and J 3 bases; bases outside gene matches: 17. The CDR3 sequence is 19 residues long. In DNA form, the CDR3 reads TGTGCCAGCAGCTTGTTGGGCGAGACTAGCGGCCCCCCTCTCTACGAGCAGTACTTC. Protein sequence: CASSLLGETSGPPLYEQYF.

The chain has TRBV5-6 and TRBJ2-7; no reliable D call. The V end lost 0 bases, the J end lost 3 bases, and 10 bases lay between the germline ends. From germline, CDR1 is SGHDT and CDR2 YYEEEE. The CDR3 is 14 residues long. In DNA form, the CDR3 reads TGTGCCAGCAGCTTGGACCCTTCCAGCTACGAGCAGTACTTC. Protein product: CASSLDPSSYEQYF.

J is TRBJ1-1 and V is TRBV5-1; no clear D gene. V was trimmed by 0 bases and J by 1 base, leaving 13 bases between them. Germline V gene sequence: CDR1 SGHRS, CDR2 YFSETQ. This CDR3 contains 16 residues. The CDR3 sequence: CASSLEYGRPNTEAFF. In DNA, the CDR3 is TGCGCCAGCAGCTTGGAGTACGGACGGCCGAACACTGAAGCTTTCTTT.

In nucleotides, the CDR3 is TGTGCCAGCAGCCGAGAGCGGGAATGGTTCTTC. It specifies CASSREREWFF. The chain couples TRBV7-9 to TRBJ2-1; 7 bases line up with TRBD2. CDR1 SEHNR and CDR2 FQNEAQ come from the germline V gene (reference sequence). Trimming removed 5 bases from V and 15 bases from J; junction bases left unmatched: 7. The CDR3 contains 11 residues.

This chain connects TRBV5-6 to TRBJ2-7; 9 nucleotides agree with TRBD1. The germline V gene encodes CDR1 SGHDT and CDR2 YYEEEE. CDR3 length: 14 residues. Germline trimming cut 5 bases from V and 3 bases from J; bases unmatched to any gene: 6. The CDR3 DNA is TGTGCCAGCAGTGCCGGGACAGGGCTCTACGAGCAGTACTTC. Its protein is CASSAGTGLYEQYF.

The chain recombines TRBV25-1 with TRBJ2-7; D call uncertain. Per germline, CDR1 MGHDK and CDR2 SYGVNS. The V end lost 7 bases, the J end lost 0 bases, and 19 bases lay between the germline ends. CDR3 size: 16 residues. The CDR3 loop is CASNHMGFSYSYEQYF. DNA for the CDR3: TGTGCCAGCAACCATATGGGGTTCAGCTACTCCTACGAGCAGTACTTC.

This chain links TRBV6-1 with TRBJ1-5; D gene unclear. The CDR3 runs 12 residues. Looked up from germline, CDR1 is MNHNS and CDR2 is SASEGT. Between the trimmed V and J ends, which lost 5 bases and 6 bases, there was a span of 8 bases. CDR3: CASSLGFQPQHF. The CDR3, as DNA: TGTGCCAGCAGTTTGGGTTTTCAGCCCCAGCATTTT.

The V and J genes are TRBV10-2 and TRBJ2-1, with D maybe TRBD2 (5 bases). V lost 8 bases, J lost 9 bases, and 17 bases lay in between. Germline values: CDR1 WSHSY, CDR2 SAAADI. The CDR3 is made up of 13 amino acids. CDR3 protein: CASSRTGSSEQFF. The CDR3 region has the DNA TGCGCCAGCTCTAGGACGGGATCGAGTGAGCAGTTCTTC.

This chain links TRBV27 with TRBJ1-4; D gene ambiguous. Germline V gene lookup returns CDR1 MNHEY and CDR2 SMNVEV (reference sequence). V was shortened by 2 bases and J by 3 bases, with 10 bases between the two germline ends. This CDR3 contains 15 residues. CDR3: CASSLRQWPNEKLFF. The CDR3 nucleotides are TGTGCCAGCAGTTTACGGCAGTGGCCTAATGAAAAACTGTTTTTT.

The chain carries TRBV4-1 and TRBJ2-7; TRBD2 aligns across 9 bases. The CDR3 runs 15 residues. Per germline, CDR1 MGHRA and CDR2 YSYEKL. Trimming removed 4 bases from V and 5 bases from J; junction bases left unmatched: 9. Here the CDR3 DNA reads TGCGCCAGCAGCCCGGGTAGCGGGAGAATCAACGAGCAGTACTTC. Translated: CASSPGSGRINEQYF.

This rearrangement joins TRBV6-4 to TRBJ1-5, with TRBD1 as a possible D gene (5 bases). The CDR3 loop spans 15 amino acids. The germline CDR1 and CDR2 sequences are MRHNA and SNTAGT. V lost 3 bases and J 7 bases, leaving 16 bases between the germline ends. The CDR3 here is CASSEEGLKGQPQHF. In DNA, the CDR3 is TGTGCCAGCAGTGAGGAGGGACTTAAGGGGCAGCCCCAGCATTTT.

The chain uses TRBV11-1 and TRBJ2-1, with 7 bases fitting TRBD1. Trimming at V came to 7 bases and at J to 4 bases, leaving 19 bases not matched to a gene. The CDR3 runs to 18 residues. Germline V gene data show CDR1 as SGHAT and CDR2 as FQDESV (reference sequence). The CDR3 loop is CASIPRVRQGSGYNEQFF. CDR3 nucleotide sequence: TGTGCCAGCATCCCTAGGGTAAGACAGGGCTCAGGATACAATGAGCAGTTCTTC.

The rearrangement joins TRBV28 to TRBJ1-1; D is unresolved. V was cut by 6 bases and J by 4 bases, with 12 bases left in between. This CDR3 has 13 residues. The germline gives CDR1 MDHEN, CDR2 SYDVKM. CDR3 protein: CASSPIRSTEAFF. The CDR3 region has the DNA TGTGCCAGCAGCCCTATTAGGAGCACTGAAGCTTTCTTT.

J is TRBJ2-1 and V is TRBV10-1, with D maybe TRBD2 (6 bases). The CDR3 is 13 amino acids. From germline, CDR1 is WNHNN and CDR2 SYGVQD (reference sequence). Between the trimmed V and J ends, which lost 8 bases and 6 bases, there was a span of 14 bases. CDR3 sequence: CASQGGLGNEQFF. For the CDR3, the DNA is TGCGCCAGCCAGGGAGGCCTGGGCAATGAGCAGTTCTTC.

This clone was observed once. The rearrangement joins TRBV5-1 to TRBJ2-7, with 9 bases matching TRBD1. The ends lost 4 bases at V and 5 bases at J; junction bases unmatched: 13. The CDR3 loop spans 16 amino acids. Germline CDR1 reads SGHRS; CDR2 reads YFSETQ. The chain's CDR3 is CASSLMEGQGRNEQYF. The CDR3 DNA is TGCGCCAGCAGCCTGATGGAGGGACAGGGACGGAACGAGCAGTACTTC.

The chain combines TRBV19 with TRBJ2-4; tentatively, D is TRBD2 (7 bases). The CDR3 consists of 15 residues. V dropped 7 bases and J dropped 6 bases, with 19 bases sitting between them. The germline V gene has CDR1 LNHDA and CDR2 SQIVND (reference sequence). The CDR3 DNA is TGTGCCAGTAACCCGGGACTACCAGGGGCAAACATTCAGTACTTC. It translates to CASNPGLPGANIQYF.

This chain joins TRBV5-1 and TRBJ1-1, with a weak D call TRBD1 (5 bases). CDR1 SGHRS and CDR2 YFSETQ come from the germline V gene. V was shortened by 4 bases and J by 4 bases, with 14 bases between the two germline ends. The CDR3 sequence is 14 residues long. CDR3: CASSIRRGITEAFF. The CDR3 bases are TGCGCCAGCAGCATTAGACGGGGGATCACTGAAGCTTTCTTT.

The chain combines TRBV28 with TRBJ1-1, with D possibly being TRBD1 (6 bases). The CDR3 contains 14 residues. The V gene's germline CDR1 is MDHEN and CDR2 SYDVKM. With 5 bases removed from V and 5 bases from J, the gap between germline ends came to 15 bases. As DNA, the CDR3 is TGTGCCAGCAGTCCAACAAGGGGGGCGACTGAAGCTTTCTTT. Translating it yields CASSPTRGATEAFF.

This chain uses TRBV5-1 with TRBJ2-1, with unresolved D. V was trimmed by 0 bases and J by 8 bases, leaving 12 bases between them. Looked up from germline, CDR1 is SGHRS and CDR2 is YFSETQ. The CDR3 is 14 amino acids. In nucleotides, the CDR3 is TGCGCCAGCAGCTTGGGTGGCCGCCCCGATGAGCAGTTCTTC. This sequence encodes CASSLGGRPDEQFF.

The V call is TRBV29-1, the J call TRBJ2-7; the match to TRBD1 covers 12 bases. V was pared by 5 bases and J by 4 bases, with 12 bases of the junction left unmatched. Germline loops: CDR1 SQVTM, CDR2 ANQGSEA. The CDR3 loop spans 16 amino acids. Here the CDR3 reads CSVSGTGGNFKYEQYF. The CDR3 DNA reads as TGCAGCGTTTCAGGGACAGGGGGCAACTTCAAGTACGAGCAGTACTTC.

This sequence joins TRBV4-1 and TRBJ2-3, with D hard to call. This CDR3 has 16 residues. Germline values: CDR1 MGHRA, CDR2 YSYEKL. V lost 5 bases to trimming and J lost 4 bases, with 19 bases between them. The CDR3 loop reads CASSRKGSDWADTQYF. The CDR3, as DNA: TGCGCCAGCAGCAGAAAAGGGTCCGACTGGGCAGATACGCAGTATTTT.